These T cell receptor beta chains were read from a single sample in a study of blood T cell repertoires in COVID-19. Produced via immunoSEQ multiplex PCR; TCRdb's table is partial and in-frame only. The sample lists about 180,000 clones; approximately 85% were seen once. The material sequenced was PBMCs or T cells enriched from blood (not recorded which). The origin of the receptors is a woman in her thirties who had recovered from COVID-19. Both conserved end residues are trimmed from each CDR3. The order of the fields is V gene, J gene, CDR3 protein.

>TRBV9|TRBJ2-7
ASSVGVRGVGADRRGYSYEQY
>TRBV5-6|TRBJ2-5
ASSHRTGRFQETQY
>TRBV5-6|TRBJ2-3
ASSLAVEGFDTQY
>TRBV2|TRBJ2-7
ASKPYLAGEQY
>TRBV4-1|TRBJ2-3
ASSQEGLAGMGPEDTQY
>TRBV19|TRBJ2-3
ASTPQVAAGDTQY
>TRBV5-1|TRBJ1-1
ASSLPGQNTEAF
>TRBV5-4|TRBJ2-5
ASSLPSGSQETQY
>TRBV19|TRBJ2-5
ASSTRRDSQETQY
>TRBV28|TRBJ2-1
ASIHTIELDNEQF
>TRBV24-1|TRBJ1-2
ATSEDWRYGYT
>TRBV13|TRBJ2-5
ASSLTWASGEAAEETQY
>TRBV11-2|TRBJ2-1
ASSFVRVSSYNEQF
>TRBV7-2|TRBJ2-3
ASSQQTGPDTQY
>TRBV30|TRBJ1-5
AWSQGNQPQH
>TRBV7-9|TRBJ2-3
ASRPVAGGSDTQY
>TRBV2|TRBJ2-2
ASSRGLADNANTGELF
>TRBV28|TRBJ2-1
ASSLLLGRTSYNEQF
>TRBV6-6|TRBJ1-1
ASRFRGEGTEAF
>TRBV15|TRBJ2-1
ATSREAGGPYEQF